This T cell receptor (beta chain) was sequenced during a study of cytomegalovirus exposure and HLA in healthy donors. The V gene lost 11 bases and the J gene lost 8 bases, with 14 bases spanning the gap. The CDR3 is 11 amino acids. The germline V gene encodes CDR1 ENHRY and CDR2 SYGVKD. Note on this clone: Antigen specificity is unknown.

Here immunoSEQ multiplex PCR was the method, and the copy in TCRdb shows in-frame clones only, minus some. This sample has 120,000 or so clones, with approximately 92% found just once. Study-level points and caveats: Both high specificity and high sensitivity reportedly marked the classifier's diagnosis of cytomegalovirus status.

The sequence derives from a woman aged 18-29 years in good health and CMV-seronegative. Sequencing input: PBMCs. V usage is TRBV10-3 and J usage is TRBJ2-3; D might be TRBD2 (5 bases). The CDR3 region is CASRGETTQYF. The CDR3 DNA reads as TGTGCCTCCCGTGGGGAGACTACGCAGTATTTT.